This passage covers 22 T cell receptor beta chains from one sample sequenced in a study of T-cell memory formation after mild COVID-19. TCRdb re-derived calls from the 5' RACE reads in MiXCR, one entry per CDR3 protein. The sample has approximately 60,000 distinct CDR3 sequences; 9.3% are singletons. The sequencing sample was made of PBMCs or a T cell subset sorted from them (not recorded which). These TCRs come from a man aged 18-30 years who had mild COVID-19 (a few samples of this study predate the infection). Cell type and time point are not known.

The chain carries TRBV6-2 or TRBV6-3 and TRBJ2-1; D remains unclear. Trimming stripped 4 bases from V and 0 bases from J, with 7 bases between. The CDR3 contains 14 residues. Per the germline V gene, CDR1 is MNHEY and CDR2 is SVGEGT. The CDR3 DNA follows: TGTGCCAGCAGTTCGGATCCCTCCTACAATGAGCAGTTCTTC. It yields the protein CASSSDPSYNEQFF.

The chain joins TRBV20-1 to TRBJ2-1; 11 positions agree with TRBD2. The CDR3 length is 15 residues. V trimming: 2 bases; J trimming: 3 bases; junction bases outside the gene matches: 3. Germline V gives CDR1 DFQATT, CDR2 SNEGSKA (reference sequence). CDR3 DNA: TGCAGTGCTAGATCTCTAGCGGGGGGCTACAATGAGCAGTTCTTC. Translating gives CSARSLAGGYNEQFF.

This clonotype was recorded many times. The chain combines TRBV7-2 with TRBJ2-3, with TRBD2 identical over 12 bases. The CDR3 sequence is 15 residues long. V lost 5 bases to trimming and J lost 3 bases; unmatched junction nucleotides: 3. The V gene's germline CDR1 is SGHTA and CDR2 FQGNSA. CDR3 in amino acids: CASSQTSGGTDTQYF. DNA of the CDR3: TGTGCCAGCAGCCAGACTAGCGGGGGAACAGATACGCAGTATTTT.

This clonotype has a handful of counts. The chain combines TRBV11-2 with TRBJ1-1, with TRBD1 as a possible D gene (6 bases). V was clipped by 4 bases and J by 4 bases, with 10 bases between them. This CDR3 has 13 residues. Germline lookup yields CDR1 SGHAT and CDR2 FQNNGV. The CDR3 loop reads CASSSGQTTEAFF. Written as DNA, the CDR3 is TGTGCCAGCAGCTCAGGACAGACCACTGAAGCTTTCTTT.

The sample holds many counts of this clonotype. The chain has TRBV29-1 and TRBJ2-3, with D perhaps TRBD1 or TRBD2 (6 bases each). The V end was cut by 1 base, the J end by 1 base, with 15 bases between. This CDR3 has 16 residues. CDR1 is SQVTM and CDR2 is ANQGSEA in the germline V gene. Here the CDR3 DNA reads TGCAGCGTTGAAGCGGGGGCAGGAACCCGCACAGATACGCAGTATTTT. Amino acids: CSVEAGAGTRTDTQYF.

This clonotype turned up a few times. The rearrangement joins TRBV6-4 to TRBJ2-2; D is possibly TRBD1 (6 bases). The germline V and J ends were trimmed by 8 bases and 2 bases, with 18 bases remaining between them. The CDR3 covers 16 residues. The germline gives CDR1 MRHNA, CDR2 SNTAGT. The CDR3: CASPGHITSNTGELFF. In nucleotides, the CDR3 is TGTGCCAGCCCGGGACACATTACCTCTAACACCGGGGAGCTGTTTTTT.

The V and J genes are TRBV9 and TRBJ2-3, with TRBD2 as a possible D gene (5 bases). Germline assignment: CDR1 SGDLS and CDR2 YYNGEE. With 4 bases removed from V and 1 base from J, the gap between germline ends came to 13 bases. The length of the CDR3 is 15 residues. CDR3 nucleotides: TGTGCCAGCAGCCCCCACGCGGGTGGCACAGATACGCAGTATTTT. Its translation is CASSPHAGGTDTQYF.

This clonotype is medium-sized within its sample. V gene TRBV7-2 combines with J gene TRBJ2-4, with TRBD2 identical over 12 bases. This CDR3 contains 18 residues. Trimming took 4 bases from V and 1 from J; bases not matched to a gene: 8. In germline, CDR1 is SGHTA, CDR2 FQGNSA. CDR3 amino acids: CASSYGLAGTQAKNIQYF. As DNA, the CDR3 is TGTGCCAGCAGCTACGGACTAGCGGGAACACAGGCCAAAAACATTCAGTACTTC.

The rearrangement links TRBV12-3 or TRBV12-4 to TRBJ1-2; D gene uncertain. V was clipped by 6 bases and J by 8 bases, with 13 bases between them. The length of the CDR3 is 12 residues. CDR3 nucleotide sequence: TGTGCCAGCAGCAGAAGGACCTGGGGCTACACCTTC. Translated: CASSRRTWGYTF.

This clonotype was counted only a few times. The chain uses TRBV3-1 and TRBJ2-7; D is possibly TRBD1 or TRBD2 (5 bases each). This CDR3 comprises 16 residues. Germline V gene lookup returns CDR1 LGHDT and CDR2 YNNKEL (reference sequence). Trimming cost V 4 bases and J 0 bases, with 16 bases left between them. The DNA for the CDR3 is TGTGCCAGCAGCCCTTATACCGGGACGGTCTCCTACGAGCAGTACTTC. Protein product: CASSPYTGTVSYEQYF.

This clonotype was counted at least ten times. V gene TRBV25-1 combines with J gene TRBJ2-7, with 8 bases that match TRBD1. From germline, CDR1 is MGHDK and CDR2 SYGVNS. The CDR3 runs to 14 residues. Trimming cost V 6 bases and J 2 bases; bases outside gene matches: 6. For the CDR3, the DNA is TGTGCCAGCAGCGATCAGGGGGCTACCTACGAGCAGTACTTC. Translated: CASSDQGATYEQYF.

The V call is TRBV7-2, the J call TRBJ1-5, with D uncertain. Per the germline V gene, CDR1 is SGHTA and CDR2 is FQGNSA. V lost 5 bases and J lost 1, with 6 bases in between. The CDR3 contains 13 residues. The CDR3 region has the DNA TGTGCCAGCAGCATGGGCAGCAATCAGCCCCAGCATTTT. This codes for CASSMGSNQPQHF.

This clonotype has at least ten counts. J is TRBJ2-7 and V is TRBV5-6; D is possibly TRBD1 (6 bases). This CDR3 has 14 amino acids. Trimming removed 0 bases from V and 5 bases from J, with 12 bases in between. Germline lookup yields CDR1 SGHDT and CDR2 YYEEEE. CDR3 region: CASSLAQGIDEQYF. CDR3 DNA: TGTGCCAGCAGCTTGGCTCAGGGGATCGACGAGCAGTACTTC.

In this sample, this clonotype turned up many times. In DNA, the CDR3 is TGTGCCAGCAGCTTAGTAGAGCAGGGGAGGGCCCAGTACTTC. Protein: CASSLVEQGRAQYF. This rearrangement joins TRBV7-8 to TRBJ2-5; D possibly corresponds to TRBD2 (7 bases). The CDR3 totals 14 residues. CDR1 and CDR2 from the germline V gene are SGHVS and FQNEAQ. The V and J ends lost 1 base and 9 bases respectively, with 15 bases between them.

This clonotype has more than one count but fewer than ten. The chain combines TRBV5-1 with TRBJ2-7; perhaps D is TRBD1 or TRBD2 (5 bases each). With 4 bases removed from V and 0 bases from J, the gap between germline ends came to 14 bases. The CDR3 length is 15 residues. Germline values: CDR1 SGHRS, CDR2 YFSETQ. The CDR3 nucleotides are TGCGCCAGCAGCCCGGGACCTCGCGGCTCCTACGAGCAGTACTTC. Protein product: CASSPGPRGSYEQYF.

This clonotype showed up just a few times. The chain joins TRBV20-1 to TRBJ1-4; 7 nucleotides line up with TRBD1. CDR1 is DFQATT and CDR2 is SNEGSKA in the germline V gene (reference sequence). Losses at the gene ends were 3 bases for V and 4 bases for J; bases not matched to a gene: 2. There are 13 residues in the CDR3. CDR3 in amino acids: CSARRQGNEKLFF. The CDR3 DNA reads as TGCAGTGCTAGGAGACAGGGTAATGAAAAACTGTTTTTT.

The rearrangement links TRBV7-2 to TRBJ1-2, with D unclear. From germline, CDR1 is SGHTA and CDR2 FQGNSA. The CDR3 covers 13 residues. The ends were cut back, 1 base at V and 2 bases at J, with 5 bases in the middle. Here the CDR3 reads CASSLERNYGYTF. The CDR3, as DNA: TGTGCCAGCAGCTTAGAGAGAAACTATGGCTACACCTTC.

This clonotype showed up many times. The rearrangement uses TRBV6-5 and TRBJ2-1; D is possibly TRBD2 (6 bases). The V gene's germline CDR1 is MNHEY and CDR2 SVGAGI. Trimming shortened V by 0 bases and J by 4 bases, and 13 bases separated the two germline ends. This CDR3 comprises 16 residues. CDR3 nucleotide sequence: TGTGCCAGCAGTTACTCCCCGACCGGGGGTTACAATGAGCAGTTCTTC. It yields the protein CASSYSPTGGYNEQFF.

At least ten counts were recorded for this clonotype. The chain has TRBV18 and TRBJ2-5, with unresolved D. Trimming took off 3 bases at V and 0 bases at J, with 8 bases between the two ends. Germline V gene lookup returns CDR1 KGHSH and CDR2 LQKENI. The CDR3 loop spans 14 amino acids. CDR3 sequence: CASSPAQYQETQYF. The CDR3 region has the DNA TGTGCCAGCTCACCTGCGCAGTACCAAGAGACCCAGTACTTC.

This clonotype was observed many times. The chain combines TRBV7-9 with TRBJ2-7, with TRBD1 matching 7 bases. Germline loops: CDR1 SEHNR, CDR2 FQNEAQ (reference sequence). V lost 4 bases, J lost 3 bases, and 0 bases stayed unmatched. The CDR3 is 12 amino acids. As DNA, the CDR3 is TGTGCCAGCAGCTGGGACAGCTACGAGCAGTACTTC. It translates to CASSWDSYEQYF.

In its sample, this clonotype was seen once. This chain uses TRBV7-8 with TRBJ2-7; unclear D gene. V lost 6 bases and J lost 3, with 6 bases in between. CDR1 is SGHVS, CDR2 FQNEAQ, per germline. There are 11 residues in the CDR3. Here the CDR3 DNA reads TGTGCCAGCAGTTCAGACTACGAGCAGTACTTC. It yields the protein CASSSDYEQYF. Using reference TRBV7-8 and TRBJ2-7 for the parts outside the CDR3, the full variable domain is GAGVSQSPRYKVAKRGQDVALRCDPISGHVSLFWYQQALGQGPEFLTYFQNEAQLDKSGLPSDRFFAERPEGSVSTLKIQRTQQEDSAVYLCASSSDYEQYFGPGTRLTVT.

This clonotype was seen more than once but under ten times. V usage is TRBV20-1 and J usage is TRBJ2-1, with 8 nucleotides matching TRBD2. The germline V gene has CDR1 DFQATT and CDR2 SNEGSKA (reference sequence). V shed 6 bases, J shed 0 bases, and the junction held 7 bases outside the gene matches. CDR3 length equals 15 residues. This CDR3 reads CSASSGASSYNEQFF. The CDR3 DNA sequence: TGCAGTGCCAGTAGCGGGGCGAGCTCCTACAATGAGCAGTTCTTC.